Included here is one TCR beta chain sequence, with context. Its cognate antigen is unknown. The record originates from a study of cytomegalovirus exposure and HLA in healthy donors. Study background: According to later analysis, the same platform produced the roughly 130 validation and around 730 first-cohort repertoires.

Method: immunoSEQ multiplex PCR; TCRdb's copy keeps in-frame clones and lacks some. The sample has fewer than 130,000 clones; around 90% are singletons. The length of the CDR3 is 15 residues. J lost 2 bases, V lost 9 bases, and 10 bases had no gene match. CDR1 and CDR2 (germline): SGDLS, YYNGEE. The study, taken as a whole, reports: The authors enumerated roughly 180 TCR beta chains as linked to cytomegalovirus.

The sequence derives from a young woman in good health and CMV-seronegative. V and J are TRBV9 and TRBJ1-4; TRBD1 agrees at 7 bases. Sample: PBMCs. The CDR3 DNA is TGTGCCACCTCCACAGGGGTCGGCACTAATGAAAAACTGTTTTTT. As protein: CATSTGVGTNEKLFF.